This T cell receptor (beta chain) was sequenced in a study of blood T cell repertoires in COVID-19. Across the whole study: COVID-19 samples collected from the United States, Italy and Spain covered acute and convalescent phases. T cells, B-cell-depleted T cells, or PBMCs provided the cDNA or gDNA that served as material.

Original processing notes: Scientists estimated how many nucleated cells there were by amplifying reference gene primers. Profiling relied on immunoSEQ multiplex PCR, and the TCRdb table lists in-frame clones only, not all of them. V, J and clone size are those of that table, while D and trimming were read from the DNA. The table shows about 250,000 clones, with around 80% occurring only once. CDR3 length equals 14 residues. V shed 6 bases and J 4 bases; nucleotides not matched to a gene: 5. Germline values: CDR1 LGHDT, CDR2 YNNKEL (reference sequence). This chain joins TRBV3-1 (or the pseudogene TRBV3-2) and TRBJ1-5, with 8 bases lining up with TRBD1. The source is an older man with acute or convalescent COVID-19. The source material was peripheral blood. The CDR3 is CASSDRGANQPQHF. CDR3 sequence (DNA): TGTGCCAGCAGTGACAGGGGAGCGAATCAGCCCCAGCATTTT.